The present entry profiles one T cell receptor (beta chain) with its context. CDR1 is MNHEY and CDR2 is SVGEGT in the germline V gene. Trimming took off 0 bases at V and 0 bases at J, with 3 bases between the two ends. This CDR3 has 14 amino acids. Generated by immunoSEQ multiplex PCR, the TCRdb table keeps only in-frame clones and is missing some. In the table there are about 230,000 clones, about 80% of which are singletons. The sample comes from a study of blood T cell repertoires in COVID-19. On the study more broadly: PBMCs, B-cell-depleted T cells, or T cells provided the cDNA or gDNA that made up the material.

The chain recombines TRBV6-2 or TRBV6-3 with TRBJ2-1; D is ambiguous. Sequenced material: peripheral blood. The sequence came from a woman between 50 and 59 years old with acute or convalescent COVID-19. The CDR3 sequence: CASSYSSSYNEQFF. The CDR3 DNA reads TGTGCCAGCAGTTACTCGAGCTCCTACAATGAGCAGTTCTTC.